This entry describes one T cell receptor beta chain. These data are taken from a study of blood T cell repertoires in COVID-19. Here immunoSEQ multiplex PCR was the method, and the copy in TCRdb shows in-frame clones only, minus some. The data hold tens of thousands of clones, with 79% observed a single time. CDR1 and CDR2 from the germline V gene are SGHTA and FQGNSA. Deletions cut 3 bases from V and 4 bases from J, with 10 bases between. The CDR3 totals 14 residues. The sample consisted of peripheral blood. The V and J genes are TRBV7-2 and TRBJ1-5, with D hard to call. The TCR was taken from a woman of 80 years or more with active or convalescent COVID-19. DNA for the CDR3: TGTGCCAGCAGCTTTGCAGGACTTAATCAGCCCCAGCATTTT. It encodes CASSFAGLNQPQHF.